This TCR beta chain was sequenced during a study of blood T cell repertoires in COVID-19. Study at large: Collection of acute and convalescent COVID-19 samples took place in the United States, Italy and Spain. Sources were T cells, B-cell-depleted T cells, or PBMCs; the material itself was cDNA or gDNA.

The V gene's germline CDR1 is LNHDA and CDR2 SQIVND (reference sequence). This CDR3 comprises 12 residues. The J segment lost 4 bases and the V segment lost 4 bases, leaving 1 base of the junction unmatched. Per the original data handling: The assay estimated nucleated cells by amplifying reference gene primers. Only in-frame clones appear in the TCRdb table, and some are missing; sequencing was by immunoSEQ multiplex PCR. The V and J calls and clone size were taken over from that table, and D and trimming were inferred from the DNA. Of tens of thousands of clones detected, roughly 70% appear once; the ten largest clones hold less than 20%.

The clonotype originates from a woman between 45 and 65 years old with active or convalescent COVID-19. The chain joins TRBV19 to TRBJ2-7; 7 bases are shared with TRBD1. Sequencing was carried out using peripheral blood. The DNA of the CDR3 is TGTGCCAGTAGTACCAGGGGGTACGAGCAGTACTTC. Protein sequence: CASSTRGYEQYF.